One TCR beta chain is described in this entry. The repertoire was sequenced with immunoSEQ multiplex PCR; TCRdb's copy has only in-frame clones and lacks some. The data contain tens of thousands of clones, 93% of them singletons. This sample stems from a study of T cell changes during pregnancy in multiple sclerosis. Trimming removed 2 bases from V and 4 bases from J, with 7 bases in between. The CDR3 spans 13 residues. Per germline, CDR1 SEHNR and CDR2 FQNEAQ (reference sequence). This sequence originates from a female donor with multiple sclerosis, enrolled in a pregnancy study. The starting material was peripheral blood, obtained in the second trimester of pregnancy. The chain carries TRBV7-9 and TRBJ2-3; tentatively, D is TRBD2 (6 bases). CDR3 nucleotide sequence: TGTGCCAGCAGCTTATGGGGGGCAGATACGCAGTATTTT. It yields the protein CASSLWGADTQYF.